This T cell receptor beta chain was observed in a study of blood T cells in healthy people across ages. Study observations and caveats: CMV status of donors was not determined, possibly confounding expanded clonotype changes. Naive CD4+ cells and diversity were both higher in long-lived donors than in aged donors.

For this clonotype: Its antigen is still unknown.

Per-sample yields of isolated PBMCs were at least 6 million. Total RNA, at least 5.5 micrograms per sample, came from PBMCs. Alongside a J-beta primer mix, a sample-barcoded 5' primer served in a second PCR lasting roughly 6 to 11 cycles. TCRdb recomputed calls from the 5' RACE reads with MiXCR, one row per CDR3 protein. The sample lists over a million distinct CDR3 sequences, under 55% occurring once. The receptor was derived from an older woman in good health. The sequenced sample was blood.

The CDR3 loop is CASSFPLPDNEQFF. CDR3 nucleotides: TGCGCCAGCAGCTTTCCCTTACCCGACAATGAGCAGTTCTTC. The chain joins TRBV5-1 to TRBJ2-1; D call uncertain. The germline V gene encodes CDR1 SGHRS and CDR2 YFSETQ. The V gene lost 2 bases and the J gene lost 5 bases, with 11 bases spanning the gap. The CDR3 loop spans 14 amino acids.